The clone carrying this T cell receptor (beta chain) was counted at least ten times. These data belong to a study of metastatic and nonmetastatic thyroid tumors. TCRdb re-analyzed the PCR reads using MiXCR. The table shows roughly 35,000 clones, with 17% occurring only once. The CDR3 contains 14 residues. Trimming took 3 bases from V and 4 from J, leaving 12 bases between them. The germline V gene has CDR1 GTSNPN and CDR2 SVGIG (reference sequence). No treatment had been given to any patient before thyroid surgery. The specimen was blood. The clonotype was recovered from a female donor with papillary thyroid cancer or a benign thyroid nodule (not recorded which). Some clones in this sample may be carry-over from other donors' samples. The V gene is TRBV30, the J gene TRBJ2-2; possible D gene TRBD2, 6 bases. This chain's CDR3 is CAWRRVGGTGELFF. The CDR3 nucleotides read TGTGCCTGGAGGCGGGTGGGGGGCACCGGGGAGCTGTTTTTT. Based on the CDR3 plus reference TRBV30 and TRBJ2-2, the full variable domain is SQTIHQWPATLVQPVGSPLSLECTVEGTSNPNLYWYRQAAGRGLQLLFYSVGIGQISSEVPQNLSASRPQDRQFILSSKKLLLSDSGFYLCAWRRVGGTGELFFGEGSRLTVL.